This T cell receptor beta chain was sequenced for a study of blood T cell repertoires in COVID-19. Study summary: Nucleic acid was either cDNA or gDNA, and it came from T cells, B-cell-depleted T cells, or PBMCs.

V was clipped by 0 bases and J by 4 bases; unmatched bases: 9. This CDR3 comprises 17 residues. Looked up from germline, CDR1 is SGHDN and CDR2 is FVKESK. As processed by the authors: Using reference gene primer amplification, nucleated cell counts were estimated. Sequenced by immunoSEQ multiplex PCR; TCRdb stores in-frame clones only, minus some. V and J calls and clone size are given by that table; D and trimming were obtained from the DNA. This table has some 100,000 clones, around 90% appearing once. The sequencing sample was made of peripheral blood. This receptor was obtained from a woman between 65 and 79 years old with acute or convalescent COVID-19. The rearrangement joins TRBV14 to TRBJ2-3, with 8 bases lining up with TRBD2. In nucleotides, the CDR3 is TGTGCCAGCAGCCAAGACGGGGGGGGACCAAAGGCAGATACGCAGTATTTT. As protein: CASSQDGGGPKADTQYF.